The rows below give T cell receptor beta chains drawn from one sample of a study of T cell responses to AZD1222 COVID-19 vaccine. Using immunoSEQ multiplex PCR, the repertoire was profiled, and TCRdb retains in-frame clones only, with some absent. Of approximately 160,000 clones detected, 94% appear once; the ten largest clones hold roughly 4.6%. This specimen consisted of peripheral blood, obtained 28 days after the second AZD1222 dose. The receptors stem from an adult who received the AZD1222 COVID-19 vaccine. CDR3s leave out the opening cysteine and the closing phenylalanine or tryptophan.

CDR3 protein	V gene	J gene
ASSSTGTSNQPQH	TRBV25-1	TRBJ1-5
ASSFQQGAKNIQY	TRBV28	TRBJ2-4
ASSLARLEAGELF	TRBV7-9	TRBJ2-2
ASSPPGTGGNYGYT	TRBV18	TRBJ1-2
ASSFLLNFQPQH	TRBV7-7	TRBJ1-5
ASSQDRRKADEQF	TRBV4-2	TRBJ2-1
ASNLGGHRTDTQY	TRBV28	TRBJ2-3
ASSVGSEKLF	TRBV28	TRBJ1-4
ASSLDRDNTGELF	TRBV9	TRBJ2-2
ASGRSYEQY	TRBV6-5	TRBJ2-7
ASRATASNYGYT	TRBV5-1	TRBJ1-2
ASSSPVATNEKLF	TRBV6-5	TRBJ1-4
ASSPWTVYGYT	TRBV5-6	TRBJ1-2
ASSLMPGDNYGYT	TRBV5-1	TRBJ1-2
ASSLFDRGSNEQF	TRBV28	TRBJ2-1
ASSPPGLAVPGNEQF	TRBV7-2	TRBJ2-1
ASKPGELGFPKSPKNIQY	TRBV21-1	TRBJ2-4
ASSLLGQGNTGELF	TRBV7-2	TRBJ2-2
ASSPGQNYGYT	TRBV12-3/TRBV12-4	TRBJ1-2
ASSPRTDYTQY	TRBV18	TRBJ2-3
ASSYTKQGGNGYT	TRBV6-5	TRBJ1-2
ASRPRFSSYEQY	TRBV19	TRBJ2-7
ASRSRGVANEKLF	TRBV7-2	TRBJ1-4
ASRGLAGADTQY	TRBV28	TRBJ2-3
ASSHRQGAKGEAF	TRBV6-5	TRBJ1-1
ASSLAGGSGANVLT	TRBV18	TRBJ2-6
ASSLKGLAGSGDTDTQY	TRBV7-3	TRBJ2-3
ASSPDRAGYT	TRBV6-6	TRBJ1-2
ASSQEGSNQPQH	TRBV4-1	TRBJ1-5
ASSQTGLRTIY	TRBV3-1/TRBV3-2	TRBJ1-3
ASSSGTTGLNEQF	TRBV6-5	TRBJ2-1
ASSSSAGRRNYGYT	TRBV28	TRBJ1-2
ASSTGTSGSVGELF	TRBV4-2	TRBJ2-2
ASSFGETQY	TRBV6-5	TRBJ2-5
ASSTGTGSQETQY	TRBV11-3	TRBJ2-5
ATSDFATSGNTIY	TRBV24-1	TRBJ1-3
ASSEVTVPDTQY	TRBV6-1	TRBJ2-3
ASSLEPGNTEAF	TRBV27	TRBJ1-1
ASSFDPGGSYEQY	TRBV27	TRBJ2-7
ASSTDGNAEKLF	TRBV5-8	TRBJ1-4
ASSLRGTNYGYT	TRBV28	TRBJ1-2
ASSGGLGSPYEQY	TRBV7-9	TRBJ2-7
ASSPKRQGISSGNTIY	TRBV27	TRBJ1-3
ASSERWGGWSNTEAF	TRBV2	TRBJ1-1
ASSPRFEGAQY	TRBV7-8	TRBJ2-7
ASGLRVLTSYEQY	TRBV12-5	TRBJ2-7
ASSTGLGTDTQY	TRBV7-9	TRBJ2-3
ASSPGTVEQY	TRBV28	TRBJ2-7
ASSPGGTEAF	TRBV12-3/TRBV12-4	TRBJ1-1
ASSLVQGAGKNTEAF	TRBV5-1	TRBJ1-1
ASSPGGTNEKLF	TRBV7-2	TRBJ1-4
ASSQLPDSEAF	TRBV6-5	TRBJ1-1
ASSLTPNTEAF	TRBV5-4	TRBJ1-1
ASSVGGGAGVNTGELF	TRBV9	TRBJ2-2
ASSYSNLWGTGELF	TRBV6-5	TRBJ2-2
ASSSNGLAGGNIQY	TRBV5-1	TRBJ2-4